This TCR beta chain is from a study of cytomegalovirus exposure and HLA in healthy donors. There are 16 residues in the CDR3. Germline CDR1 SGHNT, CDR2 YYREEE (reference sequence). V was cut by 3 bases and J by 0 bases, with 12 bases left in between. In the PCR, 60 Vbeta and 13 Jbeta primers were used. The protocol was immunoSEQ multiplex PCR, while the TCRdb copy is restricted to in-frame clones and leaves out a portion. This sample has 130,000 or so clones; 73% occur once, and the top ten carry more than 2%. This clone was found a few times. Its antigen is not identified. Regarding the study as a whole: HLA alleles showed associations with some 15,000 TCR beta sequences in a later analysis, at a 0.05 false discovery rate. Sequencing likely generated an artifact that appeared as a cluster of highly shared sequence variants. Several top significant clusters appeared, in a later analysis, to be linked to common viral pathogens. In terms of immune exposure information, only CMV serostatus was available.

The chain carries TRBV5-4 and TRBJ2-2; TRBD1 might be the D (6 bases). This sequence was found in a woman in her 40s in good health and CMV-seropositive. Material: PBMCs. The CDR3 region is CASSSRGPSNTGELFF. The CDR3 nucleotides read TGTGCCAGCAGCTCCAGGGGCCCCTCGAACACCGGGGAGCTGTTTTTT.